The rows below give T cell receptor beta chains drawn from one sample of a study of blood T cells in healthy people across ages. TCRdb re-derived calls from the 5' RACE reads in MiXCR, one entry per CDR3 protein. The sample records roughly 800,000 distinct CDR3 sequences, more than 45% being singletons. Sequenced input: blood. These receptors were taken from a young man in good health. The CDR3 runs from the conserved cysteine through the conserved F or W. Fields, in order: CDR3 protein, CDR3 DNA, clone size, D gene, V gene, CDR3 length, J gene. A D gene is named only where the DNA matches it firmly. For some rows the clone size is stated as once, few or many, or as a class when expanded; others skip it.

CASGSGEETQYF,TGTGCCAGCGGGTCGGGGGAAGAGACCCAGTACTTC,.,.,TRBV2,12,TRBJ2-5
CASSPPSLQAGYTF,TGTGCCAGCTCACCCCCGTCCTTACAGGCCGGCTACACCTTC,.,.,TRBV18,14,TRBJ1-2
CASSLGWQSYEQYF,TGTGCCAGCAGCTTAGGGTGGCAGTCCTACGAGCAGTACTTC,.,.,TRBV7-2,14,TRBJ2-7
CASSHPGGPYEQYF,TGTGCCAGCAGCCATCCAGGGGGACCCTACGAGCAGTACTTC,.,TRBD1,TRBV7-9,14,TRBJ2-7
CASSEPGPINGYTF,TGTGCCAGCAGTGAACCGGGGCCCATAAATGGCTACACCTTC,.,.,TRBV25-1,14,TRBJ1-2
CASSQDAGLASEQFF,TGTGCCAGCAGCCAAGATGCGGGACTAGCCTCTGAGCAGTTCTTC,.,TRBD2,TRBV4-2,15,TRBJ2-1
CASSHGRGGQPQHF,TGTGCCAGCAGCCATGGAAGGGGAGGTCAGCCCCAGCATTTT,.,.,TRBV3-1,14,TRBJ1-5
CASSLGLDSSAQYF,TGTGCCAGCAGCTTAGGATTGGACTCTAGCGCCCAGTACTTC,.,.,TRBV7-2,14,TRBJ2-7
CSAPEGSGSRETQYF,TGCAGTGCACCCGAGGGTAGCGGGAGTCGGGAGACCCAGTACTTC,.,TRBD2,TRBV20-1,15,TRBJ2-5
CASSHSDRGGSVEQYF,TGTGCCAGCAGCCATTCCGACAGGGGCGGCAGCGTAGAGCAGTATTTT,.,TRBD1,TRBV3-1,16,TRBJ2-3
CVSMTGGSYEQYF,TGTGTCAGCATGACAGGGGGGAGCTACGAGCAGTACTTC,once,TRBD1,TRBV2,13,TRBJ2-7
CSARDARIPYEQYF,TGCAGTGCTAGAGATGCCAGGATTCCTTACGAGCAGTACTTC,few,.,TRBV20-1,14,TRBJ2-7
CASSQDGARENIQYF,TGCGCCAGCAGCCAAGATGGAGCGAGGGAAAACATTCAGTACTTC,.,.,TRBV4-3,15,TRBJ2-4
CSARDPDRGLLYEQYF,TGCAGTGCTAGAGATCCAGACAGGGGATTGTTATACGAGCAGTACTTC,.,TRBD1,TRBV20-1,16,TRBJ2-7
CSAVRLQGGPYEQYF,TGCAGTGCCGTACGACTACAGGGGGGGCCCTACGAGCAGTACTTC,.,.,TRBV20-1,15,TRBJ2-7
CASSPRLVQTYYEQYF,TGTGCCAGCTCACCACGGCTAGTACAGACCTACTACGAGCAGTACTTC,.,.,TRBV18,16,TRBJ2-7
CSARDPRGRTSGNTDTQYF,TGCAGTGCTAGAGATCCGAGGGGACGGACTAGCGGAAACACAGATACGCAGTATTTT,.,TRBD2,TRBV20-1,19,TRBJ2-3
CASSHETLAGDNEQFF,TGCGCCAGCAGCCACGAAACGTTAGCGGGAGACAATGAGCAGTTCTTC,.,TRBD2,TRBV4-1,16,TRBJ2-1